The entry below describes one TCR beta chain. These data belong to a study of chemoradiotherapy in HPV16-positive cancers. The CDR3 sequence is 14 residues long. Trimming took 2 bases from V and 6 from J, leaving 13 bases between them. Germline CDR1 is SNHLY and CDR2 is FYNNEI. Repertoires were generated with immunoSEQ multiplex PCR, while TCRdb's copy carries only in-frame clones and drops some. The table records roughly 4,700 clones, about four fifths of them present only once. This TCR came from a human donor with HPV-associated anogenital cancer. The sample consisted of tumor tissue, taken from a patient who underwent chemoradiotherapy. This chain joins TRBV2 and TRBJ1-1, with a weak D call TRBD1 (6 bases). CDR3 sequence reads: CASSEPGQFPEAFF. CDR3 DNA: TGTGCCAGCAGTGAACCCGGACAGTTTCCTGAAGCTTTCTTT.